The present TCR beta chain was sequenced within a study of T cell responses to AZD1222 COVID-19 vaccine. General observations from the study: Clonal diversity was possibly underestimated; the donors were predominantly white British and more often female. Only a handful of AZD1222 recipients were seropositive at baseline.

This CDR3 contains 16 residues. Germline V gene sequence: CDR1 LNHDA, CDR2 SQIVND (reference sequence). After removal of 5 bases from V and 6 bases from J, the junction contained 12 bases not matched to a gene. Worth noting for this clone: No antigen is known for it.

Produced via immunoSEQ multiplex PCR; TCRdb's table is partial and in-frame only. The repertoire has about 130,000 clones, 84% of them found once; the top ten carry about 4%. The sample in question was peripheral blood, obtained on day 0 of AZD1222 vaccination. This receptor was identified in an adult in good health. The V and J genes are TRBV19 and TRBJ1-5, with 8 bases that match TRBD1. The CDR3 bases are TGTGCCAGTAGTGACGACCGGACAGGGAAAGCTCAGCCCCAGCATTTT. Protein: CASSDDRTGKAQPQHF.